This T cell receptor (beta chain) was found in a study of T cells in women clearing cervical HPV infection. Study as a whole: Cases: HPV16-related CIN3 or worse on histology, a couple of invasive cancers. No precancer developed; the control's incident HPV16 infection cleared within 12 months. Notes on the study in general: Repertoire richness, not evenness, was significantly elevated in CIN3+ cases versus controls.

A word on this clone: Its specificity is not known. The read stops 3 residues short of the end of the CDR3; the missing end is completed from the germline J gene.

immunoSEQ multiplex PCR used an average of around 1,200 ng genomic DNA. The data were produced by immunoSEQ multiplex PCR, yet TCRdb's version contains in-frame clones alone and is incomplete. The sample totals some 14,000 clones. The CDR3 is 16 residues long. Per germline, CDR1 DFQATT and CDR2 SNEGSKA (reference sequence). V was clipped by 5 bases and J by 6 bases; unmatched bases: 16. The chain combines TRBV20-1 with TRBJ2-7; 10 bases are a match to TRBD2. The receptor was derived from a woman between 18 and 69 years old with a cervical HPV16 infection that either progressed to CIN3+ or cleared (not recorded which). The material sequenced was blood buffy coat. This CDR3 reads CSAVLLAGDGTGEQYF. The sequenced CDR3 bases are TGCAGTGCTGTGCTTCTAGCGGGAGACGGGACGGGCGAG.